The clone carrying this T cell receptor beta chain was picked up one time. The junction shows a germline mismatch at one end, possibly a read error. Sequenced by immunoSEQ multiplex PCR; TCRdb stores in-frame clones only, minus some. The profile shows about 410,000 clones, roughly 90% of them singletons. The record originates from a study of control samples from healthy donors and cancer patients. Germline V CDR1 and CDR2: SGHTA, FQGNSA. The CDR3 has 13 amino acids. This rearrangement joins TRBV7-2 to TRBJ1-2; a weak D match, TRBD1 (5 bases). The receptor was isolated from a middle-aged man with head and neck cancer. Sequencing input: PBMCs. DNA for the CDR3: TGTGCCAGCAGCTCAGGGACCGCCCGTAGTCTCGCCTTC. Amino acid sequence: CASSSGTARSLAF.